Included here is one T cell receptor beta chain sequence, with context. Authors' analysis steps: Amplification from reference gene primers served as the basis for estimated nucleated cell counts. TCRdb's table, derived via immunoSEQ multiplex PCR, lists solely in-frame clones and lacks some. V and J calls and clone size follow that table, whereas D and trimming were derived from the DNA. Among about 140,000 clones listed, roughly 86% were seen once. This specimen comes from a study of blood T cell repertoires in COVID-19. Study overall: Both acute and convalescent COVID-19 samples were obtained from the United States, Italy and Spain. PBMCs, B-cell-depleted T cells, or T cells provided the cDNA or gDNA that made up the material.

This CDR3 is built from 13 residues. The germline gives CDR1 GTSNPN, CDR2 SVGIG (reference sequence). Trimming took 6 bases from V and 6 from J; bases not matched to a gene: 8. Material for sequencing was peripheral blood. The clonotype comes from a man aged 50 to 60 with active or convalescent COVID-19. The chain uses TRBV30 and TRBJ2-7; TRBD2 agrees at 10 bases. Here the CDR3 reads CACIAGGFGEQYF. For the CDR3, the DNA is TGTGCCTGTATAGCGGGGGGATTCGGCGAGCAGTACTTC.